Each of the 10 T cell receptor beta chains below was sequenced from the same sample in a study of blood T cells in healthy people across ages. The use of a sample-barcoded 5' primer and a J-beta primer mix characterized a second PCR of about 6 to 11 cycles. From the 5' RACE reads, TCRdb called clonotypes with MiXCR, one entry per CDR3 protein. Here the sample spans 700,000 to 800,000 distinct CDR3 sequences, 35% to 45% being singletons. Source material: blood. The receptors derive from a woman aged 55-69 years in good health.

This clonotype was picked up a small number of times. The rearrangement links TRBV3-1 to TRBJ2-4; no definite D call. Germline V gene lookup returns CDR1 LGHDT and CDR2 YNNKEL (reference sequence). V was pared by 4 bases and J by 6 bases, with 16 bases between. CDR3 length: 15 residues. The CDR3: CASSPSVEGLNIQYF. The CDR3 DNA is TGTGCCAGCAGCCCGAGCGTGGAAGGTCTAAACATTCAGTACTTC.

The rearrangement joins TRBV7-9 to TRBJ2-1, with a possible D match to TRBD2 (6 bases). Germline CDR1 SEHNR, CDR2 FQNEAQ (reference sequence). CDR3 length: 15 amino acids. V lost 2 bases to trimming and J lost 2 bases, with 10 bases between them. CDR3 coding DNA: TGTGCCAGCAGCTTAACGGGAGCGGCCTACAATGAGCAGTTCTTC. As protein: CASSLTGAAYNEQFF.

This clonotype turned up a few times. This sequence joins TRBV11-1 and TRBJ2-1; possible D gene TRBD2, 6 bases. Germline V gives CDR1 SGHAT, CDR2 FQDESV (reference sequence). The CDR3 is 16 amino acids. Trimming stripped 1 base from V and 4 bases from J, with 14 bases between. The CDR3 DNA follows: TGTGCCAGCAGCTTAGGTCTAACGGCGGGGTACAATGAGCAGTTCTTC. It is translated as CASSLGLTAGYNEQFF.

This clonotype was seen more than once but under ten times. The V call is TRBV3-1, the J call TRBJ2-1, with 7 bases matching TRBD1. Germline trimming cut 4 bases from V and 9 bases from J; bases unmatched to any gene: 15. Germline V gene data show CDR1 as LGHDT and CDR2 as YNNKEL (reference sequence). The CDR3 is 16 amino acids. DNA of the CDR3: TGTGCCAGCAGCCTACTAAGAGGGGGCCCCCCCACTGAGCAGTTCTTC. Its translation is CASSLLRGGPPTEQFF.

V gene TRBV4-3 combines with J gene TRBJ2-7; TRBD1 agrees at 10 bases. Germline CDR1 is LGHNA and CDR2 is YSLEER. CDR3 length equals 17 residues. The ends lost 0 bases at V and 3 bases at J; junction bases unmatched: 8. CDR3 residues: CASSQDGTGAFHYEQYF. CDR3 sequence (DNA): TGCGCCAGCAGCCAAGATGGGACAGGGGCATTCCACTACGAGCAGTACTTC.

This clonotype has just a few counts. The genes are TRBV5-1 and TRBJ1-6; weak D call: TRBD1 (5 bases). CDR3 length: 14 residues. Germline CDR1 reads SGHRS; CDR2 reads YFSETQ. The germline V and J ends were trimmed by 4 bases and 9 bases, with 14 bases remaining between them. CDR3 sequence: CASSIDRTFSPLHF. The CDR3 DNA reads as TGCGCCAGCAGCATAGACAGAACATTTTCACCCCTCCACTTT.

V usage is TRBV4-2 and J usage is TRBJ2-7; D ambiguous. The V and J ends lost 3 bases and 2 bases respectively, with 14 bases between them. The germline V gene has CDR1 LGHNA and CDR2 YNFKEQ. The CDR3 loop spans 15 amino acids. The CDR3 region has the DNA TGTGCCAGCAGCCATCCAAGGGAAGTAACCTACGAGCAGTACTTC. It is translated as CASSHPREVTYEQYF.

In this sample, this clonotype turned up a few times. The CDR3 coding sequence is TGTGCCAGCAGCGGACAGGGACACCTCTACGAGCAGTACTTC. Translated: CASSGQGHLYEQYF. The V call is TRBV12-3 or TRBV12-4, the J call TRBJ2-7; 8 nucleotides match TRBD1. The CDR3 is 14 residues long. The trim removed 6 bases at V and 3 bases at J, leaving 7 bases unmatched.

J is TRBJ2-3 and V is TRBV27; the D gene is possibly TRBD2 (5 bases). The germline V gene encodes CDR1 MNHEY and CDR2 SMNVEV (reference sequence). The CDR3 runs to 15 residues. V gave up 3 bases and J gave up 6 bases, with 16 bases separating them. In nucleotides, the CDR3 is TGTGCCAGCAGTTTGAGGGTTTCCGGATCGGATACGCAGTATTTT. It encodes CASSLRVSGSDTQYF.

The chain recombines TRBV21-1 with TRBJ1-5; whether TRBD1, the table's D call, matches the DNA was not checked. TRBV21-1 is recorded as a pseudogene. The CDR3 covers 14 residues. The CDR3 region has the DNA TGTGCCGTGAATGGACAGCCAGTCAATCAGCCCCAGCATTTT. It specifies CAVNGQPVNQPQHF.